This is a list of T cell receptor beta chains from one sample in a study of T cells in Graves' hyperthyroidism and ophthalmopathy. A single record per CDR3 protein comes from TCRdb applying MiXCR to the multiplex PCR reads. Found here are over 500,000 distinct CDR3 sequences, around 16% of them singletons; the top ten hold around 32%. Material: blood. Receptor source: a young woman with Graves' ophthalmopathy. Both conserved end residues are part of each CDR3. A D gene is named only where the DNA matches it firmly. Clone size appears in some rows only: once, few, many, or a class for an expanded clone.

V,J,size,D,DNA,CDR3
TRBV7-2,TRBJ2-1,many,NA,TGTGCCAGCAGCTTAGCGCTTGGGGCTTACAATGAGCAGTTCTTC,CASSLALGAYNEQFF
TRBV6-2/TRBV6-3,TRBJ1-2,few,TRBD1,TGTGCCAGCAGCTTCGCCCCCTCGGGACAGGGAGGTGGCTACACCTTC,CASSFAPSGQGGGYTF
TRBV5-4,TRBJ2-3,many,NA,TGTGCCAGCAGCAGAGGAGGAGGTGCAGATACGCAGTATTTT,CASSRGGGADTQYF
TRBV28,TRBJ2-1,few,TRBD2,TGTGCCAGCAGTCTAGGGGCGGCTAGCGGGAGATACGAGCAGTTCTTC,CASSLGAASGRYEQFF
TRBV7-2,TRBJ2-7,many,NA,TGTGCCAGCAGCCCAGGGGGAGGGGGGGTCTACGAGCAGTACTTC,CASSPGGGGVYEQYF
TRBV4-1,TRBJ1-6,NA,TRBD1,TGCGCCAGCAGCCAAGGACAGGGGAATTTTTCACCCCGCCACTTT,CASSQGQGNFSPRHF
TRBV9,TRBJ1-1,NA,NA,TGTGCCAGCAGCGTAGTACAGCAGAACACTGAAGCTTTCTTT,CASSVVQQNTEAFF
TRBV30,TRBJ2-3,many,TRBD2,TGTGCCTGGAGTCGGGCTAGCGGGAGGATAGATACGCAGTATTTT,CAWSRASGRIDTQYF
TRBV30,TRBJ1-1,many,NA,TGTGCCTGGAGAAGGGTACTTGAAGCTTTCTTT,CAWRRVLEAFF
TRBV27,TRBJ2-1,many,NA,TGTGCCAGCAGCCCTGGGCAGGGGGGCAATGAGCAGTTCTTC,CASSPGQGGNEQFF
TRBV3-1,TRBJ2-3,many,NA,TGTGCCAGCAGCCAAGATAGCCGAACGCAGTATTTT,CASSQDSRTQYF
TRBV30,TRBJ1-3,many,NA,TGTGCCTGGAGTGTACGGGGGGGAAGCTCTGGAAACACCATATATTTT,CAWSVRGGSSGNTIYF
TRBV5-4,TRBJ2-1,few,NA,TGTGCCAGCAGCTTGAACAGGGGAGGAAATGAGCAGTTCTTC,CASSLNRGGNEQFF
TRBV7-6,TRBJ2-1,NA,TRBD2,TGTGCCAGCAGCACCGGGACTAGCGGGAGAGGTGAGCAGTTCTTC,CASSTGTSGRGEQFF
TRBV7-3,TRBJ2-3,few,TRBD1,TGTGCCAGCAGAAACTGGCAGGGGGACGATACGCAGTATTTT,CASRNWQGDDTQYF
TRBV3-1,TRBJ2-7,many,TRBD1,TGTGCCAGCACCTTAGACAGGGGCGGCGAGCAGTACTTC,CASTLDRGGEQYF
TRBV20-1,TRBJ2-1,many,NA,TGCAGTGCCGAGGGGACGGAAAGCTCCTACAATGAGCAGTTCTTC,CSAEGTESSYNEQFF
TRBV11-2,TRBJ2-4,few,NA,TGTGCCAGCAGCTATTACCCACGGGCGATAACCAAAAACATTCAGTACTTC,CASSYYPRAITKNIQYF
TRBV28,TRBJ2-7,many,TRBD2,TGTGCCAGCGATACAGGACTAGCGGGAGTCTACGAGCAGTACTTC,CASDTGLAGVYEQYF
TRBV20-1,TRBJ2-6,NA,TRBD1,TGCAGTACTAATAGACAGGGGACTTTTGGGGCCAACGTCCTGACTTTC,CSTNRQGTFGANVLTF
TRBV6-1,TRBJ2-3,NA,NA,TGTGCCACTGGCGATCAGGGCACAGATACGCAGTATTTT,CATGDQGTDTQYF
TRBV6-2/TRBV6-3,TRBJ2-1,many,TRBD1,TGTGCCAGCATTAGGACAGGGACGAACAATGAGCAGTTCTTC,CASIRTGTNNEQFF
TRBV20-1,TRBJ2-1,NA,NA,TGCAGTGCTAGAGGTTATCACTCCAGCTCCTACAATGAGCAGTTCTTC,CSARGYHSSSYNEQFF
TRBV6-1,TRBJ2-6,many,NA,TGTGCCAGCAGGGGGGGGGACAGGCTCCTGGTTGGGGCCAACGTCCTGACTTTC,CASRGGDRLLVGANVLTF
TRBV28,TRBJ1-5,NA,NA,TGTGCCAGCGTACTTCCGGGTCAGCCCCAGCATTTT,CASVLPGQPQHF
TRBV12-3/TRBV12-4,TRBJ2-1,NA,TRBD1,TGTGCCAGCTGCTACCTGGACAGGGGAGGGGAGCAGTTCTTC,CASCYLDRGGEQFF
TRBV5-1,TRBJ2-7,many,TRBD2,TGCGCCAGCAGCTTGGCTATGCGGGAGCCGCCCTACGAGCAGTACTTC,CASSLAMREPPYEQYF
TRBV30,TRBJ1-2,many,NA,TGTGCCTGGAGTCCTCGGACGGGAACCTATGGCTACACCTTC,CAWSPRTGTYGYTF
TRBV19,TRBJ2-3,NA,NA,TGTGCCAGTAGTAAGGAACAACCCAGGGGAGGTACGCAGTATTTT,CASSKEQPRGGTQYF
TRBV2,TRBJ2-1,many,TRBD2,TGTGCCAGCAGTGAGGCTAGCGGGTTTTACAATGAGCAGTTCTTC,CASSEASGFYNEQFF
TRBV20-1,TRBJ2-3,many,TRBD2,TGCAGTGCTTCTCTAGCGGGAGTAGATACGCAGTATTTT,CSASLAGVDTQYF
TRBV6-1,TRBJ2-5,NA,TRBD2,TGTGCCAGCGGCCCTGGGACTAGCCGTCAAGAGACCCAGTACTTC,CASGPGTSRQETQYF
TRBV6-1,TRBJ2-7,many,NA,TGTGCCAGCAGTGAAGTGGGATACGAGCAGTACTTC,CASSEVGYEQYF
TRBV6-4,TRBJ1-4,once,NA,TGTGCCAGCAGCGCCGATGCAACTAATGAAAAACTGTTTTTT,CASSADATNEKLFF
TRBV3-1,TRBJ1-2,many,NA,TGTGCCAGCAGCCATCTGCAGGGCTACACCTTC,CASSHLQGYTF
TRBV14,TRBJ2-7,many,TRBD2,TGTGCCAGCAGCCCAGGACTAGCGGGATATGACTACGAGCAGTACTTC,CASSPGLAGYDYEQYF
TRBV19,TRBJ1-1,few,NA,TGTGCCAGTAGGATAGGGGATTACACTGAAGCTTTCTTT,CASRIGDYTEAFF
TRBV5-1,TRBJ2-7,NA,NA,TGCGCCAGCAGCTCGGAGGGGGTTGCAGGCGAGCAGTACTTC,CASSSEGVAGEQYF
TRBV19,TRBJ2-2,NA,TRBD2,TGTGCCAGTAGGTTGAGGAGCGGGAGGAACACCGGGGAGCTGTTTTTT,CASRLRSGRNTGELFF
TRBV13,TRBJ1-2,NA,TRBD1,TGTGCCAGCCACCAACGGTCAGGGGGGAGTGGCTACACCTTC,CASHQRSGGSGYTF
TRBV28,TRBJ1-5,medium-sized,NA,TGTGCCACCTCGATAGGCAATCAGCCCCAGCATTTT,CATSIGNQPQHF
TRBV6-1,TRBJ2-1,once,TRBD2,TGTGCCAGCAGTCCAGGGACTAGCGGGGAGATTAGCTCCTACAATGAGCAGTTCTTC,CASSPGTSGEISSYNEQFF
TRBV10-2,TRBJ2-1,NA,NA,TGCGCCAGCACACATATGAGGCGGCCGTACAATGAGCAGTTCTTC,CASTHMRRPYNEQFF
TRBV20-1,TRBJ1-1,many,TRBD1,TGCAGTGCAAACGACAGGGGGCTTAACACTGAAGCTTTCTTT,CSANDRGLNTEAFF
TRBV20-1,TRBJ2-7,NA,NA,TGCAGTGCTAGTCCAGCTAGCTACTCCTACGAGCAGTACTTC,CSASPASYSYEQYF
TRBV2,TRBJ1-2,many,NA,TGTGCCAGCAATCCACGAGGGTCCTATGGCTACACCTTC,CASNPRGSYGYTF
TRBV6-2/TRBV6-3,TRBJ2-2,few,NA,TGTGCCAGCAGTTACGTGGGGGCGAGCGGGGAGCTGTTTTTT,CASSYVGASGELFF
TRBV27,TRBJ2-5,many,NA,TGTGCCAGCAGTTTCTCTGTCGGAGCTTCCCAAGAGACCCAGTACTTC,CASSFSVGASQETQYF
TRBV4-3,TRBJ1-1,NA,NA,TGCGCCAGCAGCCAAGATCTAGGGGAGAACACTGAAGCTTTCTTT,CASSQDLGENTEAFF